The 24 T cell receptor beta chains below were found in one sample sequenced in a study of molecular identifiers for immune sequencing clone quantification. TCRdb re-called the PCR reads through MiXCR, storing one row per CDR3 protein. The sample lists roughly 630,000 distinct CDR3 sequences, 25% occurring once. Source material: naive CD8+ T cells from blood, with Jurkat cell RNA spiked in. Subset defined: FACS-sorted CD8+CD4-CCR7+CD45RA+ naive T cells. Every receptor here comes from a human donor in good health. Some libraries in this study had Jurkat cell RNA spiked in.

In its sample, this clonotype was seen a few times. The V and J genes are TRBV12-5 and TRBJ1-1, with D tentatively TRBD1 (5 bases). V was trimmed by 7 bases and J by 11 bases, leaving 17 bases between them. The CDR3 is made up of 12 amino acids. Germline V gene sequence: CDR1 LGHNT, CDR2 FRNRAP. The CDR3 DNA reads as TGTGCTAGTGCTCTCGGGGCGGACCGGGCTTTCTTT. Amino acid sequence: CASALGADRAFF.

CDR3 sequence (DNA): TGTGCCAGCAGTTTAGGGGGATCGGCAGATACGCAGTATTTT. It encodes CASSLGGSADTQYF. This chain connects TRBV27 to TRBJ2-3; D tentatively fits TRBD1 or TRBD2 (5 bases each). The V gene lost 2 bases and the J gene lost 4 bases, with 10 bases spanning the gap. This CDR3 region has 14 residues. The germline V gene has CDR1 MNHEY and CDR2 SMNVEV (reference sequence).

This clonotype was counted only a few times. The V call is TRBV5-6, the J call TRBJ1-1, with TRBD1 matching over 9 bases. The CDR3 is made up of 18 amino acids. Trimming removed 0 bases from V and 0 bases from J; junction bases left unmatched: 9. Germline lookup yields CDR1 SGHDT and CDR2 YYEEEE. The CDR3 protein is CASSLEYGTGTMNTEAFF. The CDR3 nucleotides are TGTGCCAGCAGCTTGGAGTACGGGACAGGGACCATGAACACTGAAGCTTTCTTT.

This clonotype appeared a few times. This rearrangement joins TRBV6-1 to TRBJ1-5; D gene unclear. The V gene's germline CDR1 is MNHNS and CDR2 SASEGT. V was shortened by 2 bases and J by 3 bases, with 17 bases between the two germline ends. The CDR3 covers 17 residues. This CDR3 is CASSEPLAAAINQPQHF. The DNA for the CDR3 is TGTGCCAGCAGTGAACCCTTGGCGGCCGCCATCAATCAGCCCCAGCATTTT.

The V call is TRBV4-3, the J call TRBJ2-5; the D gene is possibly TRBD1 (6 bases). From germline, CDR1 is LGHNA and CDR2 YSLEER. Trimming left V 3 bases short and J 4 bases short, with 12 bases between. CDR3 length: 14 residues. The CDR3 DNA reads as TGCGCCAGCAGCCACACAGGGCGAGGAGAGACCCAGTACTTC. It is translated as CASSHTGRGETQYF.

This chain connects TRBV19 to TRBJ1-5; no clear D. The V and J ends lost 4 bases and 0 bases respectively, with 7 bases between them. The CDR3 contains 14 residues. Germline values: CDR1 LNHDA, CDR2 SQIVND (reference sequence). This chain's CDR3 is CASSSSLSNQPQHF. The CDR3 DNA reads as TGTGCCAGTAGTAGTAGTCTTAGCAATCAGCCCCAGCATTTT. The variable domain in full, completed from reference TRBV19 and TRBJ1-5, reads DGGITQSPKYLFRKEGQNVTLSCEQNLNHDAMYWYRQDPGQGLRLIYYSQIVNDFQKGDIAEGYSVSREKKESFPLTVTSAQKNPTAFYLCASSSSLSNQPQHFGDGTRLSIL.

This clonotype was seen many times. The V and J genes are TRBV20-1 and TRBJ2-3; D is possibly TRBD2 (7 bases). V was cut by 0 bases and J by 4 bases, with 14 bases left in between. Germline V gene lookup returns CDR1 DFQATT and CDR2 SNEGSKA (reference sequence). There are 15 residues in the CDR3. CDR3 bases: TGCAGTGCTAGAGATGGGGGGGGCAGCGCAGATACGCAGTATTTT. Its protein is CSARDGGGSADTQYF.

This clonotype was observed many times. The chain joins TRBV4-3 to TRBJ1-5; D not certain. Trimming pared 4 bases from V and 9 bases from J, leaving 16 bases between. CDR1 LGHNA and CDR2 YSLEER come from the germline V gene. The CDR3 runs 14 residues. The DNA of the CDR3 is TGCGCCAGCAGCCCTTCTAAAGGGATTCGGCCCCAGCATTTT. The encoded protein is CASSPSKGIRPQHF.

The chain joins TRBV6-2 or TRBV6-3 to TRBJ1-2; D is uncertain. V lost 1 base and J lost 4, with 7 bases in between. CDR3 length equals 13 residues. Germline V lookup: CDR1 MNHEY, CDR2 SVGEGT. CDR3 sequence (DNA): TGTGCCAGCAGTTACTTGGAAATCTATGGCTACACCTTC. It encodes CASSYLEIYGYTF.

The chain recombines TRBV2 with TRBJ2-7; 10 nucleotides match TRBD2. The ends lost 4 bases at V and 0 bases at J; junction bases unmatched: 18. The germline gives CDR1 SNHLY, CDR2 FYNNEI. This CDR3 is built from 20 residues. The CDR3 loop is CASSGGEREGPKEDSYEQYF. DNA of the CDR3: TGTGCCAGCAGTGGAGGGGAGCGGGAGGGCCCAAAAGAGGACTCCTACGAGCAGTACTTC. The full variable domain, with the rest looked up from reference TRBV2 and TRBJ2-7, is EPEVTQTPSHQVTQMGQEVILRCVPISNHLYFYWYRQILGQKVEFLVSFYNNEISEKSEIFDDQFSVERPDGSNFTLKIRSTKLEDSAMYFCASSGGEREGPKEDSYEQYFGPGTRLTVT.

This clonotype was detected only a few times. This rearrangement joins TRBV16 to TRBJ2-7; possibly TRBD1 or TRBD2 for D (6 bases each). V was shortened by 0 bases and J by 7 bases, with 19 bases between the two germline ends. The length of the CDR3 is 16 residues. Germline V CDR1 and CDR2: KGHSY, FQNENV. CDR3 sequence (DNA): TGTGCCAGCAGCCAATCCCGGACAGCGGGCGGGTTAGAGCAGTACTTC. Translating gives CASSQSRTAGGLEQYF.

This clonotype was seen repeatedly, ten times or more. This chain uses TRBV7-9 with TRBJ1-1; no clear D. The CDR3 is 14 amino acids. Germline V lookup: CDR1 SEHNR, CDR2 FQNEAQ (reference sequence). Trimming cost V 1 base and J 2 bases, with 8 bases left between them. CDR3 loop: CASSLEAGNTEAFF. The CDR3 DNA follows: TGTGCCAGCAGCTTAGAGGCGGGCAACACTGAAGCTTTCTTT. The full variable domain, its missing parts supplied by reference TRBV7-9 and TRBJ1-1, is DTGVSQNPRHKITKRGQNVTFRCDPISEHNRLYWYRQTLGQGPEFLTYFQNEAQLEKSRLLSDRFSAERPKGSFSTLEIQRTEQGDSAMYLCASSLEAGNTEAFFGQGTRLTVV.

This clonotype came up many times. This chain connects TRBV30 to TRBJ1-1; 8 nucleotides agree with TRBD1. From germline, CDR1 is GTSNPN and CDR2 SVGIG (reference sequence). The CDR3 consists of 15 residues. V dropped 0 bases and J dropped 4; count of bases not matched to a gene: 7. CDR3 in DNA: TGTGCCTGGAGTGTTTCTTCAGGGGGCGGCACTGAAGCTTTCTTT. As protein: CAWSVSSGGGTEAFF.

J is TRBJ2-6 and V is TRBV19; D call uncertain. This CDR3 comprises 13 residues. Deletions cut 7 bases from V and 0 bases from J, with 4 bases between. The germline gives CDR1 LNHDA, CDR2 SQIVND (reference sequence). The CDR3 region has the DNA TGTGCCAGTACCGACTCTGGGGCCAACGTCCTGACTTTC. This sequence encodes CASTDSGANVLTF.

Worth noting for this clonotype: This clone may be a read error of a much larger clone one base away. V gene TRBV12-3 or TRBV12-4 combines with J gene TRBJ2-2, with 10 bases matching TRBD2. V lost 4 bases, J lost 0 bases, and 5 bases stayed unmatched. The CDR3 runs to 17 residues. CDR3 sequence (DNA): TGTGCCAGCAGTTCCCTAGCGGGGGCCACGAACACCGGGGAGCTGTTTTTT. This gives the protein CASSSLAGATNTGELFF.

With regard to this clonotype: This may come from a read error, since a much larger clone is one base off. This chain links TRBV9 with TRBJ2-2, with D possibly matching TRBD2 (5 bases). This CDR3 has 13 residues. Trimming left V 7 bases short and J 2 bases short, with 9 bases between. Germline CDR1 is SGDLS and CDR2 is YYNGEE. The CDR3: CASWGVNTGELFF. CDR3 DNA: TGTGCCAGCTGGGGAGTAAACACCGGGGAGCTGTTTTTT.

This clonotype has a handful of counts. The chain uses TRBV6-1 and TRBJ2-1, with no clear D. Germline CDR1 reads MNHNS; CDR2 reads SASEGT. This CDR3 has 13 residues. V gave up 2 bases and J gave up 3 bases, with 5 bases separating them. CDR3 protein: CASSERHYNEQFF. The CDR3 DNA follows: TGTGCCAGCAGTGAAAGACACTACAATGAGCAGTTCTTC.

About this clonotype itself: Given a much more abundant clone one base away, this may be a read error. The chain has TRBV3-1 and TRBJ1-4; no firm D call. CDR3 length: 15 residues. Germline lookup yields CDR1 LGHDT and CDR2 YNNKEL (reference sequence). The CDR3 here is CASSQYDGFNEKLVF. CDR3 in DNA: TGTGCCAGCAGCCAATACGACGGATTTAATGAAAAACTGGTTTTT.

This chain connects TRBV12-3 or TRBV12-4 to TRBJ2-2; the D is unclear. The CDR3 runs 12 residues. Trimming cost V 8 bases and J 6 bases, with 10 bases left between them. The DNA for the CDR3 is TGTGCCAGCCAATTGGCGGCCGGGGAGCTGTTTTTT. It encodes CASQLAAGELFF.

Concerning this clonotype itself: Given a much more abundant clone one base away, this may be a read error. The rearrangement uses TRBV11-2 and TRBJ1-5, with D maybe TRBD1 (5 bases). Trimming took 0 bases from V and 9 from J, leaving 15 bases between them. CDR1 is SGHAT and CDR2 is FQNNGV in the germline V gene. The CDR3 is 15 residues long. The CDR3 sequence is CASSLDGANFWPQHF. In nucleotides, the CDR3 is TGTGCCAGCAGCTTAGACGGGGCAAACTTTTGGCCCCAGCATTTT.

The chain uses TRBV28 and TRBJ1-5; D is undetermined. Germline CDR1 reads MDHEN; CDR2 reads SYDVKM. This CDR3 is 15 amino acids long. Trimming stripped 3 bases from V and 0 bases from J, with 9 bases between. CDR3 region: CASSFQDYSNQPQHF. DNA for the CDR3: TGTGCCAGCAGTTTCCAGGACTATAGCAATCAGCCCCAGCATTTT.

This clonotype was seen ten or more times. The chain carries TRBV18 and TRBJ2-4; possible D gene TRBD1, 5 bases. This CDR3 has 18 residues. V lost 3 bases to trimming and J lost 0 bases, with 18 bases between them. From germline, CDR1 is KGHSH and CDR2 LQKENI. The CDR3 spells CASSPAGRQFLAKNIQYF. The CDR3 region has the DNA TGTGCCAGCTCACCGGCAGGGCGGCAGTTCCTAGCCAAAAACATTCAGTACTTC. Looking up the rest from reference TRBV18 and TRBJ2-4 gives the full variable domain: NAGVMQNPRHLVRRRGQEARLRCSPMKGHSHVYWYRQLPEEGLKFMVYLQKENIIDESGMPKERFSAEFPKEGPSILRIQQVVRGDSAAYFCASSPAGRQFLAKNIQYFGAGTRLSVL.

There are a few counts of this clonotype. The chain has TRBV6-2 or TRBV6-3 and TRBJ1-1; unclear D gene. V shed 4 bases and J shed 0 bases, with 18 bases lying between them. The CDR3 length is 17 residues. Germline V gene lookup returns CDR1 MNHEY and CDR2 SVGEGT. CDR3 loop: CASSSAGRIGMNTEAFF. The CDR3 DNA reads as TGTGCCAGCAGTTCAGCAGGCAGGATTGGGATGAACACTGAAGCTTTCTTT.

The sample holds a few counts of this clonotype. This may be a read error: a much more frequent sequence differs by one nucleotide. This chain links TRBV5-4 with TRBJ2-3; 10 bases line up with TRBD2. CDR1 is SGHNT and CDR2 is YYREEE in the germline V gene (reference sequence). The V segment lost 3 bases and the J segment 1 base; nucleotides outside the gene matches: 5. The CDR3 runs to 16 residues. The CDR3 DNA sequence: TGTGCCAGCAGCTCCCCTGGACTAGCGGGCACAGATACGCAGTATTTT. Translating it yields CASSSPGLAGTDTQYF.